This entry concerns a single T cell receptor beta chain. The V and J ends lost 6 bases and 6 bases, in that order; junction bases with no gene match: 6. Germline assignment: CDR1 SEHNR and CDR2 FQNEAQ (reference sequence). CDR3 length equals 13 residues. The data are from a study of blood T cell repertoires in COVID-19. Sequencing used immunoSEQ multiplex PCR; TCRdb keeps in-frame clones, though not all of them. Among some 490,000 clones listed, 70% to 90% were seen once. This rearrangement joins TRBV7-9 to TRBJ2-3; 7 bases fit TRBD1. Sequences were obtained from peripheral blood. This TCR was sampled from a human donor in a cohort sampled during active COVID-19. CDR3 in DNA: TGTGCCAGCAGGCCCACAGGGGCCGATACGCAGTATTTT. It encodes CASRPTGADTQYF. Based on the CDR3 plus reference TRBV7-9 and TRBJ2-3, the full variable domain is DTGVSQNPRHKITKRGQNVTFRCDPISEHNRLYWYRQTLGQGPEFLTYFQNEAQLEKSRLLSDRFSAERPKGSFSTLEIQRTEQGDSAMYLCASRPTGADTQYFGPGTRLTVL.